The 20 T cell receptor beta chains presented below share a single source sample, sequenced in a study of T cell responses to AZD1222 COVID-19 vaccine. Profiling relied on immunoSEQ multiplex PCR, and the TCRdb table lists in-frame clones only, not all of them. The sample gives 150,000 or so clones, about 90% of which show up once; 1.5% to 2% is in the top ten. Sequencing used peripheral blood, obtained on day 0 of AZD1222 vaccination. The source of these receptors is an adult in good health.

The chain has TRBV9 and TRBJ1-1; 7 nucleotides line up with TRBD1. The CDR3 totals 16 residues. Germline values: CDR1 SGDLS, CDR2 YYNGEE. The V gene end was trimmed by 2 bases and the J gene end by 1 base; junction bases not matched to a gene: 8. CDR3 bases: TGTGCCAGCAGCGTTGGGATGACAGGGCCGAACACTGAAGCTTTCTTT. This translates into CASSVGMTGPNTEAFF.

The rearrangement joins TRBV4-1 to TRBJ1-2, with 7 bases that match TRBD1. CDR1 is MGHRA and CDR2 is YSYEKL in the germline V gene. V shed 0 bases and J 3 bases; nucleotides not matched to a gene: 10. The CDR3 spans 17 residues. The CDR3 region is CASSQDPRGTAHYGYTF. In DNA, the CDR3 is TGCGCCAGCAGCCAAGATCCTCGGGGGACAGCCCACTATGGCTACACCTTC.

The V call is TRBV7-2, the J call TRBJ2-7, with D possibly being TRBD1 (6 bases). CDR1 is SGHTA and CDR2 is FQGNSA in the germline V gene. V was pared by 1 base and J by 3 bases, with 16 bases between. The CDR3 has 16 residues. The CDR3 here is CASSLVGPGANYEQYF. The CDR3 DNA reads TGTGCCAGCAGCTTAGTCGGTCCAGGGGCGAACTACGAGCAGTACTTC.

This chain joins TRBV4-3 and TRBJ2-5; D call uncertain. The CDR3 has 13 amino acids. The germline V gene has CDR1 LGHNA and CDR2 YSLEER. V was shortened by 0 bases and J by 2 bases, with 4 bases between the two germline ends. The CDR3 loop reads CASSQDRQETQYF. The CDR3 DNA reads TGCGCCAGCAGCCAAGACAGACAAGAGACCCAGTACTTC.

The V and J genes are TRBV6-1 and TRBJ1-4; tentatively, D is TRBD1 (6 bases). Trimming stripped 2 bases from V and 7 bases from J, with 17 bases between. The CDR3 runs to 16 residues. CDR1 is MNHNS and CDR2 is SASEGT in the germline V gene. The CDR3 coding sequence is TGTGCCAGCAGTGAATCCTGGGGCAGGGGAGGTGAAAAACTGTTTTTT. Its protein product is CASSESWGRGGEKLFF.

The chain employs TRBV4-2 and TRBJ2-1; 10 bases are a match to TRBD1. The CDR3 has 16 amino acids. Trimming removed 4 bases from V and 12 bases from J; junction bases left unmatched: 15. Germline assignment: CDR1 LGHNA and CDR2 YNFKEQ. The CDR3 sequence: CASSPATGTGAAWQFF. CDR3 DNA sequence: TGTGCCAGCAGCCCAGCAACCGGGACAGGGGCGGCATGGCAGTTCTTC.

The chain links TRBV4-1 to TRBJ1-1; D call uncertain. Trimming stripped 0 bases from V and 4 bases from J, with 12 bases between. Germline V gene lookup returns CDR1 MGHRA and CDR2 YSYEKL. The CDR3 runs to 15 residues. The CDR3 is CASSQDRNPGTEAFF. CDR3 sequence (DNA): TGCGCCAGCAGCCAAGATAGAAACCCGGGCACTGAAGCTTTCTTT.

This clone appeared a single time. The chain combines TRBV7-9 with TRBJ2-7; no clear D gene. The CDR3 is made up of 12 amino acids. With 2 bases removed from V and 3 bases from J, the gap between germline ends came to 5 bases. CDR1 and CDR2 from the germline V gene are SEHNR and FQNEAQ (reference sequence). This CDR3 is CASSLFLYEQYF. The DNA of the CDR3 is TGTGCCAGCAGCTTATTCCTCTACGAGCAGTACTTC.

The table lists this clone with a few counts. CDR3: CASSPDRAAYEQYF. The CDR3 region has the DNA TGTGCCAGCTCACCAGACAGGGCGGCCTACGAGCAGTACTTC. This rearrangement joins TRBV18 to TRBJ2-7, with TRBD1 matching over 7 bases. The CDR3 loop spans 14 amino acids. Germline V lookup: CDR1 KGHSH, CDR2 LQKENI. V trimming: 2 bases; J trimming: 2 bases; junction bases outside the gene matches: 3.

This chain uses TRBV5-5 with TRBJ1-5, with TRBD1 as a possible D gene (6 bases). Germline lookup yields CDR1 SGHKS and CDR2 YYEKEE (reference sequence). This CDR3 region has 16 residues. V was shortened by 1 base and J by 3 bases, with 14 bases between the two germline ends. This CDR3 is CASSLWPRDNNQPQHF. The CDR3 DNA reads as TGTGCCAGCAGCTTGTGGCCCCGGGACAACAATCAGCCCCAGCATTTT.

The rearrangement links TRBV7-9 to TRBJ1-2, with 8 bases aligning to TRBD1. CDR3 length: 13 amino acids. Germline V lookup: CDR1 SEHNR, CDR2 FQNEAQ (reference sequence). Losses at the gene ends were 7 bases for V and 4 bases for J; bases not matched to a gene: 5. CDR3 loop: CASINRGGYGYTF. CDR3 DNA: TGTGCCAGCATCAACAGGGGGGGCTATGGCTACACCTTC.

V and J are TRBV2 and TRBJ2-5; a weak D match, TRBD1 (6 bases). Germline values: CDR1 SNHLY, CDR2 FYNNEI. The CDR3 consists of 16 residues. Trimming left V 0 bases short and J 1 base short, with 12 bases between. The CDR3 coding sequence is TGTGCCAGCAGTGAAGCGTACGGACAGCTCCAAGAGACCCAGTACTTC. Its protein is CASSEAYGQLQETQYF.

This chain links TRBV5-1 with TRBJ1-2; D might be TRBD1 (6 bases). Germline V CDR1 and CDR2: SGHRS, YFSETQ. Between the trimmed V and J ends, which lost 3 bases and 4 bases, there was a span of 13 bases. The CDR3 loop spans 14 amino acids. This CDR3 is CASSWGQASYGYTF. CDR3 in DNA: TGCGCCAGCAGCTGGGGACAAGCTTCCTATGGCTACACCTTC.

About this clone itself: At one end the junction does not follow the germline gene, possibly because of a read error. The rearrangement links TRBV28 to TRBJ1-1; no clear D. The germline CDR1 and CDR2 sequences are MDHEN and SYDVKM. This CDR3 region has 12 residues. The CDR3 sequence: CASRLLSTEAFF. The CDR3 bases are TGTGCCAGCAGATTATTATCGACTGAAGCTTTCTTT.

V is TRBV5-6 and J is TRBJ1-4; TRBD1 aligns across 7 bases. Trimming cost V 4 bases and J 4 bases; bases outside gene matches: 7. The germline gives CDR1 SGHDT, CDR2 YYEEEE. The CDR3 contains 15 residues. The chain's CDR3 is CASSNSGTVNEKLFF. CDR3 DNA sequence: TGTGCCAGCAGCAACTCCGGGACAGTTAATGAAAAACTGTTTTTT. The variable domain in full, with the rest retrieved from reference TRBV5-6 and TRBJ1-4, is DAGVTQSPTHLIKTRGQQVTLRCSPKSGHDTVSWYQQALGQGPQFIFQYYEEEERQRGNFPDRFSGHQFPNYSSELNVNALLLGDSALYLCASSNSGTVNEKLFFGSGTQLSVL.

The sample holds one count of this clone. The chain carries TRBV11-1 and TRBJ2-1, with unresolved D. CDR1 and CDR2 from the germline V gene are SGHAT and FQDESV (reference sequence). This CDR3 contains 12 residues. V dropped 6 bases and J dropped 6 bases, with 9 bases sitting between them. The CDR3, as DNA: TGTGCCAGCAGTCCGACGGGCAATGAGCAGTTCTTC. This encodes CASSPTGNEQFF.

V gene TRBV9 combines with J gene TRBJ2-3, with D unclear. V was cut by 4 bases and J by 0 bases, with 12 bases left in between. Germline V CDR1 and CDR2: SGDLS, YYNGEE. The CDR3 contains 15 residues. In DNA, the CDR3 is TGTGCCAGCAGCTTAGGACGGCACAGCACAGATACGCAGTATTTT. Translated: CASSLGRHSTDTQYF.

The rearrangement links TRBV7-2 to TRBJ1-5, with D possibly matching TRBD1 (6 bases). With 5 bases removed from V and 1 base from J, the gap between germline ends came to 6 bases. Germline CDR1 SGHTA, CDR2 FQGNSA. The CDR3 is 13 residues long. CDR3 bases: TGTGCCAGCAGCGACAGGAGCAATCAGCCCCAGCATTTT. This translates into CASSDRSNQPQHF.

This rearrangement joins TRBV6-2 or TRBV6-3 to TRBJ1-2, with D possibly being TRBD1 (5 bases). Trimming removed 5 bases from V and 8 bases from J, with 18 bases in between. The CDR3 sequence is 14 residues long. CDR1 is MNHEY and CDR2 is SVGEGT in the germline V gene. DNA for the CDR3: TGTGCCAGCAGTCAATCCGGGACCCCGGGGGGCTACACCTTC. Translation gives CASSQSGTPGGYTF.

This chain joins TRBV19 and TRBJ1-5, with D possibly TRBD1 on 5 matching bases. Trimming shortened V by 2 bases and J by 5 bases, and 10 bases separated the two germline ends. The CDR3 is 14 amino acids. Per germline, CDR1 LNHDA and CDR2 SQIVND (reference sequence). CDR3 in DNA: TGTGCCAGTAGTATACTGACAGCAGATCAGCCCCAGCATTTT. It specifies CASSILTADQPQHF.